Each of the 24 T cell receptor beta chains below was sequenced from the same sample in a study of blood T cell repertoires in COVID-19. TCRdb keeps only in-frame clones here, not all; method: immunoSEQ multiplex PCR. The data hold roughly 30,000 clones, with 90% observed a single time. The sequenced sample consisted of peripheral blood. These receptors all come from a man between 60 and 70 years old with active COVID-19.

This chain joins TRBV14 and TRBJ1-4; D not resolved. The CDR3 runs to 13 residues. CDR1 and CDR2 from the germline V gene are SGHDN and FVKESK. V was pared by 3 bases and J by 12 bases, with 14 bases between. The CDR3 spells CASSHSRPLELFF. The CDR3 DNA follows: TGTGCCAGCAGCCATTCCAGGCCGTTGGAACTGTTTTTT.

V and J are TRBV5-4 and TRBJ2-6; possibly TRBD1 for D (6 bases). The V gene's germline CDR1 is SGHNT and CDR2 YYREEE (reference sequence). CDR3 length: 16 amino acids. V lost 1 base, J lost 0 bases, and 8 bases lay in between. CDR3: CASSLWTVSGANVLTF. CDR3 nucleotides: TGTGCCAGCAGCTTGTGGACAGTCTCTGGGGCCAACGTCCTGACTTTC. Supplemented by reference TRBV5-4 and TRBJ2-6, the full variable domain reads ETGVTQSPTHLIKTRGQQVTLRCSSQSGHNTVSWYQQALGQGPQFIFQYYREEENGRGNFPPRFSGLQFPNYSSELNVNALELDDSALYLCASSLWTVSGANVLTFGAGSRLTVL.

The chain has TRBV3-1 (or the pseudogene TRBV3-2) and TRBJ2-6; no reliable D call. The CDR3 totals 16 residues. In germline, CDR1 is LGHDT, CDR2 YNNKEL (reference sequence). Trimming took 1 base from V and 0 from J, leaving 7 bases between them. Here the CDR3 DNA reads TGTGCCAGCAGCCAAGCGTCTCGCTCTGGGGCCAACGTCCTGACTTTC. Translated, it gives CASSQASRSGANVLTF.

The genes are TRBV19 and TRBJ2-2, with D maybe TRBD2 (6 bases). The V end lost 5 bases, the J end lost 1 base, and 8 bases lay between the germline ends. Germline V CDR1 and CDR2: LNHDA, SQIVND (reference sequence). The CDR3 runs 14 residues. The CDR3 DNA follows: TGTGCCAGTAGTTGGAGGGAGAACACCGGGGAGCTGTTTTTT. It yields the protein CASSWRENTGELFF.

The gene calls are TRBV2 and TRBJ1-1, with D uncertain. This CDR3 is built from 14 residues. Trimming cost V 3 bases and J 2 bases, with 10 bases left between them. Germline V gene data show CDR1 as SNHLY and CDR2 as FYNNEI. This CDR3 reads CASSDGQINTEAFF. The CDR3, as DNA: TGTGCCAGCAGTGATGGGCAGATTAACACTGAAGCTTTCTTT.

This clone showed up just a few times. The genes are TRBV2 and TRBJ1-1; D is perhaps TRBD1 (6 bases). Trimming pared 11 bases from V and 4 bases from J, leaving 14 bases between. From germline, CDR1 is SNHLY and CDR2 FYNNEI. This CDR3 has 12 amino acids. The CDR3 coding sequence is TGTGCCTCAAGGGCAGGGGTCACTGAAGCTTTCTTT. This gives the protein CASRAGVTEAFF.

The chain is built from TRBV4-3 and TRBJ2-1; weak D call: TRBD1 (5 bases). With 1 base removed from V and 1 base from J, the gap between germline ends came to 11 bases. CDR1 and CDR2 from the germline V gene are LGHNA and YSLEER. The CDR3 length is 16 residues. The CDR3 DNA sequence: TGCGCCAGCAGCCAAGGGCGCGCAGGGTCCTACAATGAGCAGTTCTTC. Translating gives CASSQGRAGSYNEQFF.

The V call is TRBV20-1, the J call TRBJ2-3; the D is unclear. V was cut by 5 bases and J by 3 bases, with 6 bases left in between. The CDR3 loop spans 11 amino acids. Germline V gene data show CDR1 as DFQATT and CDR2 as SNEGSKA (reference sequence). This CDR3 is CSALETDTQYF. The CDR3 bases are TGCAGTGCTTTAGAGACAGATACGCAGTATTTT.

V gene TRBV25-1 combines with J gene TRBJ2-1, with a possible D match to TRBD1 (6 bases). The CDR3 is 13 residues long. V lost 0 bases to trimming and J lost 10 bases, with 10 bases between them. CDR1 is MGHDK and CDR2 is SYGVNS in the germline V gene. The CDR3 DNA reads as TGTGCCAGCAGTGAATATGGGGGCAGGGAGCAGTTCTTC. Amino acids: CASSEYGGREQFF. Based on the CDR3 plus reference TRBV25-1 and TRBJ2-1, the full variable domain is EADIYQTPRYLVIGTGKKITLECSQTMGHDKMYWYQQDPGMELHLIHYSYGVNSTEKGDLSSESTVSRIRTEHFPLTLESARPSHTSQYLCASSEYGGREQFFGPGTRLTVL.

This rearrangement joins TRBV29-1 to TRBJ2-2, with a possible D match to TRBD2 (5 bases). V was cut by 4 bases and J by 1 base, with 13 bases left in between. The CDR3 contains 15 residues. CDR1 and CDR2 from the germline V gene are SQVTM and ANQGSEA. The chain's CDR3 is CSVGSGKKNTGELFF. CDR3 in DNA: TGCAGCGTTGGTTCGGGGAAAAAGAACACCGGGGAGCTGTTTTTT.

This rearrangement joins TRBV24-1 to TRBJ1-2, with 7 bases fitting TRBD1. V shed 2 bases, J shed 2 bases, and the junction held 4 bases outside the gene matches. CDR3 length equals 15 residues. The germline V gene encodes CDR1 KGHDR and CDR2 SFDVKD. DNA for the CDR3: TGTGCCACCAGTGATTCGAGACAGGGAAACTATGGCTACACCTTC. Translation: CATSDSRQGNYGYTF.

This sequence joins TRBV27 and TRBJ1-2, with D uncertain. The CDR3 has 12 amino acids. Germline V gene data show CDR1 as MNHEY and CDR2 as SMNVEV (reference sequence). Trimming left V 6 bases short and J 4 bases short, with 9 bases between. The CDR3 protein is CASSQRGYGYTF. CDR3 sequence (DNA): TGTGCCAGCAGCCAACGAGGCTATGGCTACACCTTC.

The chain carries TRBV3-1 (or the pseudogene TRBV3-2) and TRBJ2-7; D perhaps matches TRBD2 (6 bases). Germline V gives CDR1 LGHDT, CDR2 YNNKEL (reference sequence). V was shortened by 0 bases and J by 5 bases, with 17 bases between the two germline ends. CDR3 length equals 16 residues. DNA for the CDR3: TGTGCCAGCAGCCAAGATACGGAGGGACGGGACCACGAGCAGTACTTC. Translation: CASSQDTEGRDHEQYF.

V gene TRBV5-1 combines with J gene TRBJ2-3; the match to TRBD2 covers 7 bases. Germline CDR1 and CDR2: SGHRS and YFSETQ. With 1 base clipped from V and 10 bases from J, the junction kept 0 bases outside the gene matches. This CDR3 contains 11 residues. The CDR3 DNA reads TGCGCCAGCAGCTTGCGGGGGGCGCAGTATTTT. This gives the protein CASSLRGAQYF.

This chain uses TRBV24-1 with TRBJ1-4; weak D call: TRBD1 (6 bases). CDR3 length equals 18 residues. Trimming took off 4 bases at V and 4 bases at J, with 21 bases between the two ends. Germline V gene data show CDR1 as KGHDR and CDR2 as SFDVKD. The CDR3 sequence: CATSEPGGRTELNEKLFF. The DNA of the CDR3 is TGTGCCACCAGTGAGCCCGGTGGGCGGACAGAACTTAATGAAAAACTGTTTTTT.

The rearrangement joins TRBV28 to TRBJ2-7; 7 positions match TRBD1. Germline CDR1 and CDR2: MDHEN and SYDVKM. Losses at the gene ends were 2 bases for V and 0 bases for J; bases not matched to a gene: 1. The CDR3 is 14 residues long. The CDR3 coding sequence is TGTGCCAGCAGTTTAAGACAGGGCTCCTACGAGCAGTACTTC. Translated: CASSLRQGSYEQYF.

The rearrangement joins TRBV7-9 to TRBJ2-2, with 10 nucleotides matching TRBD1. CDR3 length equals 15 residues. J gave up 4 bases and V 3 bases, and 2 bases lay outside the gene matches. Looked up from germline, CDR1 is SEHNR and CDR2 is FQNEAQ (reference sequence). DNA for the CDR3: TGTGCCAGCAGCTTGACAGGGGGCCGCACCGGGGAGCTGTTTTTT. Translated, it gives CASSLTGGRTGELFF.

This clone was seen once. This chain uses TRBV18 with TRBJ1-1, with a weak D call TRBD1 (6 bases). This CDR3 comprises 16 residues. V lost 4 bases and J lost 0, with 15 bases in between. Germline CDR1 and CDR2: KGHSH and LQKENI. Written as DNA, the CDR3 is TGTGCCAGCTCACGTTATGCAGGGGTTATGAACACTGAAGCTTTCTTT. It encodes CASSRYAGVMNTEAFF.

This clone is a singleton in its sample. V usage is TRBV29-1 and J usage is TRBJ1-1; 7 bases fit TRBD1. The germline V gene encodes CDR1 SQVTM and CDR2 ANQGSEA. The CDR3 covers 13 residues. The junction had 1 base not matched to a gene; V was cut back by 3 bases and J by 0 bases. The CDR3 DNA reads as TGCAGCGTTGACAGGGGGTTGAACACTGAAGCTTTCTTT. The encoded protein is CSVDRGLNTEAFF.

The chain carries TRBV9 and TRBJ2-1, with 12 bases that match TRBD2. CDR3 length: 20 amino acids. Trimming removed 5 bases from V and 2 bases from J; junction bases left unmatched: 17. The germline V gene encodes CDR1 SGDLS and CDR2 YYNGEE. Here the CDR3 reads CASSRDPGLRTSGAYNEQFF. In DNA, the CDR3 is TGTGCCAGCAGTCGTGACCCGGGACTTAGGACTAGCGGGGCCTACAATGAGCAGTTCTTC.

This clone appeared a few times. This chain's CDR3 is CASSSHRRLNTEAFF. CDR3 nucleotides: TGTGCCAGTAGTTCCCACAGGCGCCTGAACACTGAAGCTTTCTTT. The chain joins TRBV19 to TRBJ1-1, with TRBD1 as a possible D gene (5 bases). V lost 5 bases, J lost 0 bases, and 13 bases lay in between. The CDR3 runs 15 residues. Germline CDR1 and CDR2: LNHDA and SQIVND (reference sequence).

This clone showed up just a few times. V is TRBV5-6 and J is TRBJ1-6, with no clear D. The CDR3 runs 13 residues. V lost 0 bases and J 9 bases, leaving 7 bases between the germline ends. Germline V gene lookup returns CDR1 SGHDT and CDR2 YYEEEE. The CDR3 sequence: CASSLDKTSPLHF. In nucleotides, the CDR3 is TGTGCCAGCAGCTTGGACAAAACTTCACCCCTCCACTTT.

V gene TRBV19 combines with J gene TRBJ2-2, with D perhaps TRBD2 (6 bases). V gave up 6 bases and J gave up 6 bases, with 14 bases separating them. From germline, CDR1 is LNHDA and CDR2 SQIVND (reference sequence). The CDR3 runs to 14 residues. CDR3 protein: CASRPTGRSGELFF. CDR3 sequence (DNA): TGTGCCAGTAGGCCTACGGGGAGGTCCGGGGAGCTGTTTTTT. The full variable domain, its missing parts supplied by reference TRBV19 and TRBJ2-2, is DGGITQSPKYLFRKEGQNVTLSCEQNLNHDAMYWYRQDPGQGLRLIYYSQIVNDFQKGDIAEGYSVSREKKESFPLTVTSAQKNPTAFYLCASRPTGRSGELFFGEGSRLTVL.

The chain uses TRBV3-1 (or the pseudogene TRBV3-2) and TRBJ1-6, with 9 bases fitting TRBD1. The junction had 4 bases not matched to a gene; V was cut back by 4 bases and J by 0 bases. The germline gives CDR1 LGHDT, CDR2 YNNKEL (reference sequence). This CDR3 comprises 17 residues. The CDR3 region has the DNA TGTGCCAGCAGCCCCGGACAGGGGAGCTCCTATAATTCACCCCTCCACTTT. Encoded protein: CASSPGQGSSYNSPLHF.